Listed below are T cell receptor beta chains from one sample, sequenced in a study of shared clonotypes between healthy human individuals. Sequenced by immunoSEQ multiplex PCR; TCRdb stores in-frame clones only, minus some. The sample holds 2.5 million or so clones, around 90% seen once. Sequencing input: naive CD4+ T cells sorted from blood. The receptors were sampled from a man younger than 35 in good health. The CDR3 runs from the conserved cysteine through the conserved F or W. The order of the fields is V gene, clone size, D gene, J gene, CDR3 protein, CDR3 DNA. D genes are given only for firm matches. The size field is filled for only some rows; it gives once, few, many or a size class.

>TRBV28|-|TRBD2|TRBJ2-7
CASSDPGLAFYEQYF
TGTGCCAGCAGTGACCCGGGACTAGCTTTCTACGAGCAGTACTTC
>TRBV18|-|TRBD2|TRBJ2-7
CASSPETSGAAYEQYF
TGTGCCAGCTCACCCGAGACTAGCGGGGCTGCCTACGAGCAGTACTTC
>TRBV14|-|-|TRBJ2-2
CASSLPGLISGELFF
TGTGCCAGCAGCTTACCGGGACTCATATCCGGGGAGCTGTTTTTT
>TRBV6-1|-|-|TRBJ2-4
CASSDWDGKNIQYF
TGTGCCAGCAGTGACTGGGACGGCAAAAACATTCAGTACTTC
>TRBV5-1|-|-|TRBJ2-7
CASSLEARTYEQYF
TGCGCCAGCAGCTTGGAAGCTAGGACATACGAGCAGTACTTC
>TRBV28|-|-|TRBJ2-5
CASSLSRKTQYF
TGTGCCAGCAGTTTATCCCGGAAAACCCAGTACTTC
>TRBV27|few|-|TRBJ1-6
CASSPGAKNSPLHF
TGTGCCAGCAGTCCGGGGGCGAAGAATTCACCCCTCCACTTT
>TRBV7-2|-|TRBD1|TRBJ1-1
CASSLGQANTEAFF
TGTGCCAGCAGCCTGGGACAGGCGAACACTGAAGCTTTCTTT
>TRBV9|-|-|TRBJ2-3
CASSARGVLTDTQYF
TGTGCCAGCAGCGCCCGAGGGGTTCTGACAGATACGCAGTATTTT
>TRBV10-3|-|-|TRBJ2-3
CAISERGTDTQYF
TGTGCCATCAGTGAGAGGGGGACAGATACGCAGTATTTT
>TRBV6-5|-|-|TRBJ1-2
CASSSSGRDNYGYTF
TGTGCCAGCAGTTCCTCAGGGAGGGATAACTATGGCTACACCTTC
>TRBV7-9|-|-|TRBJ2-6
CASSLTGTGANVLTF
TGTGCCAGCAGCTTAACAGGGACCGGGGCCAACGTCCTGACTTTC
>TRBV7-9|few|-|TRBJ1-5
CASSLDSSNQPQHF
TGTGCCAGCAGCTTAGACAGTAGCAATCAGCCCCAGCATTTT
>TRBV6-1|-|-|TRBJ1-2
CASSEGGGQDGYTF
TGTGCCAGCAGTGAAGGGGGGGGTCAGGATGGCTACACCTTC
>TRBV6-6|-|TRBD1|TRBJ1-2
CASSYGDRGSYGYTF
TGTGCCAGCAGTTACGGGGACAGGGGATCGTATGGCTACACCTTC
>TRBV5-6|-|TRBD1|TRBJ1-1
CASSLSSSGGFSEAFF
TGTGCCAGCAGCTTAAGTTCGTCAGGGGGTTTTTCTGAAGCTTTCTTT
>TRBV10-1|-|-|TRBJ1-4
CAIPGLNEKLFF
TGCGCCATCCCAGGATTAAATGAAAAACTGTTTTTT
>TRBV6-6|-|-|TRBJ1-1
CASSRAPNTEAFF
TGTGCCAGCAGCCGGGCCCCGAACACTGAAGCTTTCTTT
>TRBV19|-|-|TRBJ2-5
CASSIGQGFRETQYF
TGTGCCAGTAGTATCGGGCAAGGGTTTCGAGAGACCCAGTACTTC
>TRBV18|-|TRBD1|TRBJ2-7
CASSTGQGSNEQYF
TGTGCCAGCTCAACGGGACAGGGTAGCAACGAGCAGTACTTC
>TRBV30|-|TRBD2|TRBJ2-7
CAWSRGGDSYEQYF
TGTGCCTGGAGCCGCGGGGGGGACTCCTACGAGCAGTACTTC
>TRBV5-8|-|-|TRBJ2-7
CASSPGLGEQYF
TGTGCCAGCAGCCCAGGACTTGGGGAGCAGTACTTC
>TRBV7-2|-|TRBD1|TRBJ2-5
CASSTTGGEGGQYF
TGTGCCAGCAGCACGACAGGGGGCGAAGGGGGCCAGTACTTC
>TRBV10-3|-|-|TRBJ2-7
CAIKRGAPYEQYF
TGTGCCATCAAACGGGGAGCACCCTACGAGCAGTACTTC
>TRBV10-3|-|-|TRBJ2-7
CAISDKSYEQYF
TGTGCCATCAGTGACAAATCCTACGAGCAGTACTTC
>TRBV5-4|-|-|TRBJ2-7
CASSAAPSELHEQYF
TGTGCCAGCAGCGCCGCCCCCTCCGAGCTACACGAGCAGTACTTC
>TRBV4-3|-|-|TRBJ2-3
CASSHTAGWADTQYF
TGCGCCAGCAGCCATACGGCGGGATGGGCAGATACGCAGTATTTT
>TRBV9|-|-|TRBJ2-7
CASSANPVSGDEQYF
TGTGCCAGCAGCGCAAATCCCGTCTCGGGGGACGAGCAGTACTTC
>TRBV2|-|TRBD1|TRBJ2-1
CASSPDRVGLLSGDYNEQFF
TGTGCCAGCAGTCCGGACAGGGTGGGCTTGTTGTCCGGAGATTACAATGAGCAGTTCTTC
>TRBV6-4|-|-|TRBJ1-6
CASSAVGDHSPLHF
TGTGCCAGCAGCGCCGTCGGGGACCATTCACCCCTCCACTTT
>TRBV6-4|few|-|TRBJ1-2
CASSDSTRASYGYTF
TGTGCCAGCAGTGACTCGACCAGGGCTAGCTATGGCTACACCTTC
>TRBV28|once|TRBD2|TRBJ2-7
CASSLTLGRETVEQYF
TGTGCCAGCAGTCTGACCCTCGGGCGGGAGACTGTCGAGCAGTACTTC
>TRBV6-5|-|-|TRBJ1-1
CASGSRQSFGAFF
TGTGCCAGCGGATCCAGACAGAGCTTTGGAGCTTTCTTT
>TRBV9|-|-|TRBJ2-6
CASSVGIGSGANVLTF
TGTGCCAGCAGCGTAGGTATCGGTTCTGGGGCCAACGTCCTGACTTTC
>TRBV2|-|-|TRBJ2-1
CASTSTLGDHYNEQFF
TGTGCCAGCACCTCGACCCTAGGGGATCACTACAATGAGCAGTTCTTC
>TRBV6-1|-|-|TRBJ2-7
CASSGLVQGFSFYEQYF
TGTGCCAGCAGTGGCCTCGTGCAGGGGTTCAGTTTTTACGAGCAGTACTTC
>TRBV6-1|-|TRBD1|TRBJ1-1
CASSSQGVSTEAFF
TGTGCCAGCAGTTCACAGGGGGTTAGCACTGAAGCTTTCTTT
>TRBV30|-|-|TRBJ2-1
CAWSVRVGRSSYNEQFF
TGTGCCTGGAGTGTACGGGTCGGGAGAAGCTCCTACAATGAGCAGTTCTTC
>TRBV28|-|-|TRBJ1-5
CASLKRRDSQPQHF
TGTGCCAGCCTTAAAAGGCGGGATTCTCAGCCCCAGCATTTT
>TRBV2|-|-|TRBJ1-6
CASSEFFWGEVYNSPLHF
TGTGCCAGCAGTGAATTTTTTTGGGGGGAAGTATATAATTCACCCCTCCACTTT
>TRBV29-1|-|TRBD1|TRBJ1-5
CSVAQDRGQPQHF
TGCAGCGTTGCCCAGGACAGGGGCCAGCCCCAGCATTTT
>TRBV28|once|-|TRBJ2-5
CASSAGPQTETQYF
TGTGCCAGCAGTGCCGGGCCCCAAACGGAGACCCAGTACTTC